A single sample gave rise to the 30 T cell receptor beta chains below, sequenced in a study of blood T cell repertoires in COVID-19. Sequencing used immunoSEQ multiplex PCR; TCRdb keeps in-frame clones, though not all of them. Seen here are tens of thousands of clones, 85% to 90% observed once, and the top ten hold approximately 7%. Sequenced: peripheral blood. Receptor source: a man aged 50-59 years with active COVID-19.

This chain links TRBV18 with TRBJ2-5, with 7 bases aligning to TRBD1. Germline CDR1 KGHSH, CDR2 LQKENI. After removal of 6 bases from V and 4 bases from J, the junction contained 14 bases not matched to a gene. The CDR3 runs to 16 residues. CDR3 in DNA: TGTGCCAGCTCTACTTCGACAGGGTTTCTCCGAGAGACCCAGTACTTC. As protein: CASSTSTGFLRETQYF.

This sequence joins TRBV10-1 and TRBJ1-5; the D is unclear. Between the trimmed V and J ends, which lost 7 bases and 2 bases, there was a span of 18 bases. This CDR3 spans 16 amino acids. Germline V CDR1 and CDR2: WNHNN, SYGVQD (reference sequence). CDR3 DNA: TGCGCCAGCATCCCGGGTCCTTCATGCGGCAATCAGCCCCAGCATTTT. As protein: CASIPGPSCGNQPQHF.

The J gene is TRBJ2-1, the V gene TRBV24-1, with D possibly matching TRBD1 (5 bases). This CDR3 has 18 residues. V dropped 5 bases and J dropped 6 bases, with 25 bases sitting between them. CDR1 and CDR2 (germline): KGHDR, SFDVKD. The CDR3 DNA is TGTGCCACCAGTGGAATTACCAGGGCTACTATAAAACCCAATGAGCAGTTCTTC. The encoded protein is CATSGITRATIKPNEQFF.

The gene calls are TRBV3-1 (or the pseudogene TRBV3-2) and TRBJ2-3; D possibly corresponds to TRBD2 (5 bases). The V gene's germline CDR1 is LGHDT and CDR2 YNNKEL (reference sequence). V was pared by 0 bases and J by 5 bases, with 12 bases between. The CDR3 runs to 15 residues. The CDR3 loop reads CASSQEPGMGDTQYF. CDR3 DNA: TGTGCCAGCAGCCAAGAACCCGGGATGGGAGATACGCAGTATTTT.

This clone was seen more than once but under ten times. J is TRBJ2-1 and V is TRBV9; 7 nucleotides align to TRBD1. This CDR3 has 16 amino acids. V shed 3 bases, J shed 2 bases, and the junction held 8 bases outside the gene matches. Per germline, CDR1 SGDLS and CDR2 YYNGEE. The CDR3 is CASSALGTATYNEQFF. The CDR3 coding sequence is TGTGCCAGCAGCGCGCTTGGGACAGCAACCTACAATGAGCAGTTCTTC.

The CDR3 loop reads CASSPNSGTGELFF. The CDR3 bases are TGTGCCAGTAGTCCCAATAGCGGGACCGGGGAGCTGTTTTTT. This rearrangement joins TRBV19 to TRBJ2-2, with TRBD2 identical over 7 bases. CDR3 length: 14 amino acids. The V gene end was trimmed by 5 bases and the J gene end by 5 bases; junction bases not matched to a gene: 5. Per the germline V gene, CDR1 is LNHDA and CDR2 is SQIVND (reference sequence). The full variable domain, rest sourced from reference TRBV19 and TRBJ2-2, is DGGITQSPKYLFRKEGQNVTLSCEQNLNHDAMYWYRQDPGQGLRLIYYSQIVNDFQKGDIAEGYSVSREKKESFPLTVTSAQKNPTAFYLCASSPNSGTGELFFGEGSRLTVL.

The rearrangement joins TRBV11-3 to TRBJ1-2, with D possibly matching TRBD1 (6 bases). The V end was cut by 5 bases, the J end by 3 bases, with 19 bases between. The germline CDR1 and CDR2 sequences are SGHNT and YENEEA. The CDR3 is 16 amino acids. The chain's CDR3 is CASSPYQGREYYGYTF. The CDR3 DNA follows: TGTGCCAGCAGCCCCTACCAGGGGCGCGAATACTATGGCTACACCTTC.

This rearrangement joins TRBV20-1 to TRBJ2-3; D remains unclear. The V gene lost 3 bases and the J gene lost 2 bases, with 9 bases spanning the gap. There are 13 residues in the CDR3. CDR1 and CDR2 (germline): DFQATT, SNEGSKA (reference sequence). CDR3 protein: CSASLLVTDTQYF. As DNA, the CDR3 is TGCAGTGCTAGTTTGCTAGTCACAGATACGCAGTATTTT.

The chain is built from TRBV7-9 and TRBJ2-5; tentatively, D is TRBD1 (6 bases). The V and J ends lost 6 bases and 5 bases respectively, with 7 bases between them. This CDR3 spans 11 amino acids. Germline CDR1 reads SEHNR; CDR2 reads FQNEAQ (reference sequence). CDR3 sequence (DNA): TGTGCCAGCAGTAGGGGGGAGACCCAGTACTTC. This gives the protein CASSRGETQYF.

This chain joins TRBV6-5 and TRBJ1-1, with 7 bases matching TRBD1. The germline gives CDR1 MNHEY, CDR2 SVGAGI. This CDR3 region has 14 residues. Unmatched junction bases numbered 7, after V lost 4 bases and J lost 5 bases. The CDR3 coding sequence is TGTGCCAGCAGTTTCTCAGGGGGAGGGACTGAAGCTTTCTTT. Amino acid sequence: CASSFSGGGTEAFF.

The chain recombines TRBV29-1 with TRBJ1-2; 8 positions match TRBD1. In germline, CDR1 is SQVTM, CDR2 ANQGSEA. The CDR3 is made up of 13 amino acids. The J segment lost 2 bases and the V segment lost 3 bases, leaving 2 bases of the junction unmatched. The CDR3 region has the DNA TGCAGCGTTGAGCGACAGGGGAACTATGGCTACACCTTC. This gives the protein CSVERQGNYGYTF. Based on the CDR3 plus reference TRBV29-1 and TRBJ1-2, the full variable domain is SAVISQKPSRDICQRGTSLTIQCQVDSQVTMMFWYRQQPGQSLTLIATANQGSEATYESGFVIDKFPISRPNLTFSTLTVSNMSPEDSSIYLCSVERQGNYGYTFGSGTRLTVV.

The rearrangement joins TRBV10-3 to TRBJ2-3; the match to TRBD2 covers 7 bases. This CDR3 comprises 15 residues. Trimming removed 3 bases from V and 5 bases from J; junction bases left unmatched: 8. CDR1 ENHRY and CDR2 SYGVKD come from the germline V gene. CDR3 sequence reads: CAISESVAGVDTQYF. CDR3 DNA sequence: TGTGCCATCAGTGAATCTGTGGCGGGGGTAGATACGCAGTATTTT.

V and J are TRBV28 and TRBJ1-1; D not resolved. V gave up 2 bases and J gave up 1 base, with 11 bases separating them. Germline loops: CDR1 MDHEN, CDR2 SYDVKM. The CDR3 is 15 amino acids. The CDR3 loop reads CASSLPLTGNTEAFF. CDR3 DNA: TGTGCCAGCAGTTTACCCCTTACGGGGAACACTGAAGCTTTCTTT. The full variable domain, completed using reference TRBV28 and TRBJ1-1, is DVKVTQSSRYLVKRTGEKVFLECVQDMDHENMFWYRQDPGLGLRLIYFSYDVKMKEKGDIPEGYSVSREKKERFSLILESASTNQTSMYLCASSLPLTGNTEAFFGQGTRLTVV.

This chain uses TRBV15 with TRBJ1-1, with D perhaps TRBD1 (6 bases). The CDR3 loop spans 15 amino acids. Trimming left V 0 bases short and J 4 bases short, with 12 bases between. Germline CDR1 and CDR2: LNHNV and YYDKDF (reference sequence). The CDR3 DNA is TGTGCCACCAGCAGAGATGGGGGCGTGGGCACTGAAGCTTTCTTT. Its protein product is CATSRDGGVGTEAFF.

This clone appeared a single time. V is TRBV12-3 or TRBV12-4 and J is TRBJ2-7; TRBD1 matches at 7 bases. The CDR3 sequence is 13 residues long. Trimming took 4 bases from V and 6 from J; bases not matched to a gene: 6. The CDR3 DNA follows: TGTGCCAGCAGTTCCTCGACAGGGAGCGAGCAGTACTTC. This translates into CASSSSTGSEQYF.

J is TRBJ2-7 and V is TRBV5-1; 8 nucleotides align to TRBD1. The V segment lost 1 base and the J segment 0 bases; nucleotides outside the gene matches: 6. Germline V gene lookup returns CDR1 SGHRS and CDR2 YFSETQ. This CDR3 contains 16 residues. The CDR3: CASSLLAGGSSYEQYV. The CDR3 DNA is TGCGCCAGCAGCTTGTTGGCAGGGGGCTCCTCCTACGAGCAGTACGTC.

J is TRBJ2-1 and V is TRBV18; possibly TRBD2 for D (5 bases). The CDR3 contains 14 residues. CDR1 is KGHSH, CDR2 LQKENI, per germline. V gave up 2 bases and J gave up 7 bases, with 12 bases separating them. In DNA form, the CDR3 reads TGTGCCAGCTCACCATTAGCGATGGGTAATGAGCAGTTCTTC. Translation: CASSPLAMGNEQFF.

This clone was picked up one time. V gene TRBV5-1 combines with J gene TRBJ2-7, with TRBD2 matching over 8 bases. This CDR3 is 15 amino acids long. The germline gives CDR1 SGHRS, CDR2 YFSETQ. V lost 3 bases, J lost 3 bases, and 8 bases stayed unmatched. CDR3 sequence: CASSSTGGTNYEQYF. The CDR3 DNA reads TGCGCCAGCAGCTCAACGGGGGGGACAAACTACGAGCAGTACTTC.

The chain's CDR3 is CASSLSGTTYNEQFF. In nucleotides, the CDR3 is TGTGCCAGCAGCCTATCCGGGACAACGTACAATGAGCAGTTCTTC. V gene TRBV2 combines with J gene TRBJ2-1; D perhaps matches TRBD1 (6 bases). Trimming pared 6 bases from V and 4 bases from J, leaving 16 bases between. The CDR3 is 15 amino acids. Germline CDR1 SNHLY, CDR2 FYNNEI.

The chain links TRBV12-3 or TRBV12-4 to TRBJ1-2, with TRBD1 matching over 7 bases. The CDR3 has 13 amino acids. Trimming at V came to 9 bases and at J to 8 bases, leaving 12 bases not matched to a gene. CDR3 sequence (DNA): TGTGCCAGTACGACAGGGCACTCTTGGGGCTACACCTTC. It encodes CASTTGHSWGYTF.

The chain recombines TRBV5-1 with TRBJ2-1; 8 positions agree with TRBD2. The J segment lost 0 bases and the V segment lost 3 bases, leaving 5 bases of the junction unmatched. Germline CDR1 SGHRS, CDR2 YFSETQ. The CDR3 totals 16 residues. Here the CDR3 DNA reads TGCGCCAGCAGCTCCCCCAGCGGGAGCTCCTACAATGAGCAGTTCTTC. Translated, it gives CASSSPSGSSYNEQFF. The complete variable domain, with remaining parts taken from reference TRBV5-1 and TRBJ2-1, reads KAGVTQTPRYLIKTRGQQVTLSCSPISGHRSVSWYQQTPGQGLQFLFEYFSETQRNKGNFPGRFSGRQFSNSRSEMNVSTLELGDSALYLCASSSPSGSSYNEQFFGPGTRLTVL.

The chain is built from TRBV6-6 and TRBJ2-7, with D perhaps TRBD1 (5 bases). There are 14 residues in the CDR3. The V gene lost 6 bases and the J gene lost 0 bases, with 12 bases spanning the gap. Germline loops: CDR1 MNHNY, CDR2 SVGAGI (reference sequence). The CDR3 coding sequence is TGTGCCAGCAGGCTCGACAGACGCTCCTACGAGCAGTACGTC. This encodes CASRLDRRSYEQYV.

For the CDR3, the DNA is TGTGCCAGCAGTGAACGAGGACTGCAGCGGCGGCAGTTCTTC. Protein: CASSERGLQRRQFF. The chain combines TRBV25-1 with TRBJ2-1; D is perhaps TRBD2 (5 bases). The length of the CDR3 is 14 residues. Germline-derived CDR1 and CDR2 are MGHDK and SYGVNS. Trimming took 2 bases from V and 12 from J, leaving 17 bases between them.

The CDR3 sequence: CAISATGSSYEQYF. CDR3 DNA sequence: TGTGCCATCAGTGCGACAGGTAGCTCCTACGAGCAGTACTTC. V is TRBV10-3 and J is TRBJ2-7, with a tentative D call TRBD1 (6 bases). Germline CDR1 ENHRY, CDR2 SYGVKD. With 4 bases removed from V and 0 bases from J, the gap between germline ends came to 10 bases. This CDR3 comprises 14 residues.

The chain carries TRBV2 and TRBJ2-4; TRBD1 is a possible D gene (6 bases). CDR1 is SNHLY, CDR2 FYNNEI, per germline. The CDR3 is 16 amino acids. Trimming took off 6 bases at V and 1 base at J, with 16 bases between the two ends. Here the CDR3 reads CASSDAGDRAKNIQYF. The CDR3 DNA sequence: TGTGCCAGCAGCGACGCAGGGGATAGGGCCAAAAACATTCAGTACTTC. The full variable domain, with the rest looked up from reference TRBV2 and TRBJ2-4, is EPEVTQTPSHQVTQMGQEVILRCVPISNHLYFYWYRQILGQKVEFLVSFYNNEISEKSEIFDDQFSVERPDGSNFTLKIRSTKLEDSAMYFCASSDAGDRAKNIQYFGAGTRLSVL.

The CDR3 loop is CASSQLSGQGGYEQFF. CDR3 bases: TGTGCCAGCAGCCAACTAAGCGGACAGGGAGGTTATGAGCAGTTCTTC. V is TRBV11-2 and J is TRBJ2-1; 8 nucleotides align to TRBD1. Trimming cost V 5 bases and J 8 bases; bases outside gene matches: 14. The CDR3 is made up of 16 amino acids. CDR1 SGHAT and CDR2 FQNNGV come from the germline V gene. Using reference TRBV11-2 and TRBJ2-1 for the parts outside the CDR3, the full variable domain is EAGVAQSPRYKIIEKRQSVAFWCNPISGHATLYWYQQILGQGPKLLIQFQNNGVVDDSQLPKDRFSAERLKGVDSTLKIQPAKLEDSAVYLCASSQLSGQGGYEQFFGPGTRLTVL.

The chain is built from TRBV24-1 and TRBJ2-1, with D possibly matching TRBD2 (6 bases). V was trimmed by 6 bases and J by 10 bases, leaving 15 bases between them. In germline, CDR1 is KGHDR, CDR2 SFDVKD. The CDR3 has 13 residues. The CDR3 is CATSHPGVREQFF. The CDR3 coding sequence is TGTGCCACCAGTCACCCGGGAGTGCGAGAGCAGTTCTTC.

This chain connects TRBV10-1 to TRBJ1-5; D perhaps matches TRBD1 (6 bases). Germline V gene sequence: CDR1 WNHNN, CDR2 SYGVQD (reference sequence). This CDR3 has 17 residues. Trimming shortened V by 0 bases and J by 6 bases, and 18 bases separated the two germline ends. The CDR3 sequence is CASSESSSEGGTQPQHF. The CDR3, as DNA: TGCGCCAGCAGTGAGTCTTCTAGTGAGGGGGGGACTCAGCCCCAGCATTTT.

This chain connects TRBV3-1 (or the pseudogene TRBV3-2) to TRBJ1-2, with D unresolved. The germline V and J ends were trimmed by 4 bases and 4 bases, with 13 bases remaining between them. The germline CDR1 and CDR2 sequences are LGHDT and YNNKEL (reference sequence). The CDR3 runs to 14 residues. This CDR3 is CASSPLSAGYGYTF. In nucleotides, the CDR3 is TGTGCCAGCAGCCCCCTTTCGGCGGGCTATGGCTACACCTTC.

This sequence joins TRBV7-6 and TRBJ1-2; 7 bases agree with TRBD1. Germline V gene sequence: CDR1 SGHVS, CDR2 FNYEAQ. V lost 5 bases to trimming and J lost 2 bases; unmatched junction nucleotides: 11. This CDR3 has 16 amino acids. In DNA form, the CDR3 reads TGTGCCAGCAGCCTACTTATGACAGGGCCCAACTATGGCTACACCTTC. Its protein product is CASSLLMTGPNYGYTF.